This T cell receptor beta chain stems from a study of response to subunit inactivated influenza vaccine. Overall study findings and caveats: Authors proposed each seasonal influenza vaccination draws in few new T cells.

TCRdb reprocessed the RT-PCR reads with MiXCR, giving one entry per CDR3 protein. The table has about half a million distinct CDR3 sequences, approximately 7.6% seen once. This clonotype came up many times. What it binds is not known. Trimming removed 0 bases at V and 5 bases at J, with 8 bases between. This CDR3 region has 13 residues. The germline gives CDR1 SEHNR, CDR2 FQNEAQ (reference sequence). The sequences come from PBMCs from blood, collected around 25 months after vaccination. The chain has TRBV7-9 and TRBJ2-7, with D tentatively TRBD1 or TRBD2 (5 bases each). The receptor was isolated from a man in his fifties or sixties who received an inactivated influenza vaccine. The CDR3 loop reads CASSLAGTDEQYF. CDR3 sequence (DNA): TGTGCCAGCAGCTTAGCGGGGACCGACGAGCAGTACTTC. The whole variable domain, filled in from reference TRBV7-9 and TRBJ2-7, reads DTGVSQNPRHKITKRGQNVTFRCDPISEHNRLYWYRQTLGQGPEFLTYFQNEAQLEKSRLLSDRFSAERPKGSFSTLEIQRTEQGDSAMYLCASSLAGTDEQYFGPGTRLTVT.